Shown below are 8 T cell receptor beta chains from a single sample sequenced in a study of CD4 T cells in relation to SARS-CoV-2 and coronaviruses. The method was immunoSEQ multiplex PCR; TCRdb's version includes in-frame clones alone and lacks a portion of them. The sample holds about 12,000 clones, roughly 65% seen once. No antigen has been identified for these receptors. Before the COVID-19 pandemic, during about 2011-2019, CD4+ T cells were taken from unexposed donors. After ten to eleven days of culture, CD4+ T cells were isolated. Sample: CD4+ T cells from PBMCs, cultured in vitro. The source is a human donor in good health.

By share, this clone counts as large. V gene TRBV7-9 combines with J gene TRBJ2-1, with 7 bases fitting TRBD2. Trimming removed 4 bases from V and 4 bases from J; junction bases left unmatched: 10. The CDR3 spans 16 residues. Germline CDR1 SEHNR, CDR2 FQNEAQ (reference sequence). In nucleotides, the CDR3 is TGTGCCAGCAGCTCCCTAGGGGCGGGAGCGTACAATGAGCAGTTCTTC. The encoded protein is CASSSLGAGAYNEQFF.

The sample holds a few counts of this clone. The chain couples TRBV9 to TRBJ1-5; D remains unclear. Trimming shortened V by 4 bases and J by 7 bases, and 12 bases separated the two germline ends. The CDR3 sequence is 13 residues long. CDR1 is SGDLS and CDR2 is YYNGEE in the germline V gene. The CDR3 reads CASSLGSGQPQHF. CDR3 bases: TGTGCCAGCAGCCTAGGTTCGGGGCAGCCCCAGCATTTT.

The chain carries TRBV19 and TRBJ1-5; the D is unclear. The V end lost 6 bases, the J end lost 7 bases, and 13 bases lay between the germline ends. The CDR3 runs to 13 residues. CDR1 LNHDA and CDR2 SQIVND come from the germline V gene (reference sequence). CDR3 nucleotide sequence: TGTGCCAGTAGCCCCATGGCAGACCAGCCCCAGCATTTT. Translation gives CASSPMADQPQHF.

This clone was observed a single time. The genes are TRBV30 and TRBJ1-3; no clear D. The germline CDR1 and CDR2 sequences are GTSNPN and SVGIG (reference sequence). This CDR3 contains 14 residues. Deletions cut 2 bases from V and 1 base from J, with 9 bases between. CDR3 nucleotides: TGTGCCTGGAGTAGCGGTGGGTCTGGAAACACCATATATTTT. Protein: CAWSSGGSGNTIYF. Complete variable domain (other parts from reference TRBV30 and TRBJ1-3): SQTIHQWPATLVQPVGSPLSLECTVEGTSNPNLYWYRQAAGRGLQLLFYSVGIGQISSEVPQNLSASRPQDRQFILSSKKLLLSDSGFYLCAWSSGGSGNTIYFGEGSWLTVV.

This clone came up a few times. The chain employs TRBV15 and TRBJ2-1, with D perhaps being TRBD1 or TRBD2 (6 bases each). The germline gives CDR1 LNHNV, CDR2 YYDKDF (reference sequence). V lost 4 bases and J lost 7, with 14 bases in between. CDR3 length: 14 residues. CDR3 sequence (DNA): TGTGCCACCAGCACTCTAGTAGGGGGGAATGAGCAGTTCTTC. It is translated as CATSTLVGGNEQFF.

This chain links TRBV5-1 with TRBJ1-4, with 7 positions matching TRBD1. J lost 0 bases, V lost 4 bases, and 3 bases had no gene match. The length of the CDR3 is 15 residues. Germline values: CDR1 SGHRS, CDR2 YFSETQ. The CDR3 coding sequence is TGCGCCAGCAGCGAACAGGGGTCAACTAATGAAAAACTGTTTTTT. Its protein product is CASSEQGSTNEKLFF.

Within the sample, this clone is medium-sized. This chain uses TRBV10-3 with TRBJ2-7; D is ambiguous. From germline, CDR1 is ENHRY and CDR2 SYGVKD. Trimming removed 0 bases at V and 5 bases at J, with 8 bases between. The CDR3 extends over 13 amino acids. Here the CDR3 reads CAISESAPDEQYF. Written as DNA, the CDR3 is TGTGCCATCAGTGAGTCGGCGCCTGACGAGCAGTACTTC.

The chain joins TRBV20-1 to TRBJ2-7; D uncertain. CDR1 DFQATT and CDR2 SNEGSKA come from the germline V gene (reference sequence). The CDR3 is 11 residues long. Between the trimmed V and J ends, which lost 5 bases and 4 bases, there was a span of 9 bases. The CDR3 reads CSAPYIYEQYF. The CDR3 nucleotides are TGCAGTGCTCCATATATTTACGAGCAGTACTTC.